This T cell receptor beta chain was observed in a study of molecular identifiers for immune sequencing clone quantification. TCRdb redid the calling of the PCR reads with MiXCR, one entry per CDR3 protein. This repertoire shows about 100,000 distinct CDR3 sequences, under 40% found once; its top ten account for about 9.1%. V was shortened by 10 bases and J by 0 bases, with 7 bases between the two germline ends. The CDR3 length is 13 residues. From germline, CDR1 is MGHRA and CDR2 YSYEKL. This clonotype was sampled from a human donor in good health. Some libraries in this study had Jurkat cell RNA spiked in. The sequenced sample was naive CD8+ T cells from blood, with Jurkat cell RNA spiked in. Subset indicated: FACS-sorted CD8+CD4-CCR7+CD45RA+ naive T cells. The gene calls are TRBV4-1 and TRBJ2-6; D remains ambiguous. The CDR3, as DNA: TGCGCCACCGCCCCCTCTGGGGCCAACGTCCTGACTTTC. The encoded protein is CATAPSGANVLTF.